A selection of T cell receptor beta chains follows, all from one sample in a study of blood T cell repertoires in COVID-19. Assay used: immunoSEQ multiplex PCR; TCRdb lists only in-frame clones, some missing. The table has more than 250,000 clones, 82% seen once. Specimen: PBMCs or T cells enriched from blood (not recorded which). The source is a man aged 35 to 55 who had been exposed to COVID-19. Each CDR3 is given with its conserved first and last residue. The D gene is left open where the match is weak. A clone size is listed for some rows: how often the clone was seen (once, few, many), or a class if it is expanded.

j_call | clone_size | v_call | d_call | cdr3_nt | cdr3_aa
TRBJ1-4 | - | TRBV7-8 | TRBD1 | TGTGCCAGCAGCTTCGGGACAGGTCCCGAAAAACTGTTTTTT | CASSFGTGPEKLFF
TRBJ1-1 | - | TRBV7-8 | - | TGTGCCAGCTCACTTAGCACCTTGAACACTGAAGCTTTCTTT | CASSLSTLNTEAFF
TRBJ1-1 | few | TRBV11-3 | - | TGTGCCAGCACGCTAGAACCCGGACAGCCAAACACTGAAGCTTTCTTT | CASTLEPGQPNTEAFF
TRBJ1-4 | - | TRBV30 | TRBD1 | TGTGCCTGGAATCCGGGACAGGGAAACCAAAAACTGTTTTTT | CAWNPGQGNQKLFF
TRBJ2-1 | - | TRBV14 | TRBD2 | TGTGCCAGCAGCAGGGGAGGGAACTACAATGAGCAGTTCTTC | CASSRGGNYNEQFF
TRBJ2-1 | - | TRBV7-3 | - | TGTGCCAGCAGCCTGATGGCAAGCTCCTACAATGAGCAGTTCTTC | CASSLMASSYNEQFF
TRBJ1-5 | few | TRBV12-3/TRBV12-4 | - | TGTGCCAGCAGTTTGACAGGCAATCAGCCCCAGCATTTT | CASSLTGNQPQHF
TRBJ2-5 | - | TRBV5-1 | - | TGCGCCAGCAGCCTGGGGAATGGAAACAACCCAACGGGGACCCAGTACTTC | CASSLGNGNNPTGTQYF
TRBJ2-7 | few | TRBV11-2 | TRBD2 | TGTGCCAGCAGCTTAGGGCTAGCGGGTGGCCACGAGCAGTACTTC | CASSLGLAGGHEQYF
TRBJ2-7 | - | TRBV7-3 | TRBD1 | TGTGCCAGCAGCGAGGGACAGGGCCGCTCCTACGAGCAGTACTTC | CASSEGQGRSYEQYF
TRBJ1-1 | - | TRBV10-3 | - | TGTGCCATCAGTGAGCAAGGCGGAGAAGCTTTCTTT | CAISEQGGEAFF
TRBJ1-1 | - | TRBV15 | - | TGTGCCACCAGCAGAGATTGGGAGGGTTCGGAAGCTTTCTTT | CATSRDWEGSEAFF